This TCR beta chain was sequenced for a study of T cells in Graves' hyperthyroidism and ophthalmopathy. This clonotype came up many times. V was cut by 8 bases and J by 5 bases, with 9 bases left in between. This CDR3 contains 11 residues. It was RNA transcripts that yielded the amplified TCR beta CDR3 regions. The study used the HTBI primer set for a first-round RT-PCR of the TCR CDR3. TCRdb redid the calling of the multiplex PCR reads with MiXCR, one entry per CDR3 protein. The data show roughly 510,000 distinct CDR3 sequences, about 45% seen once. This rearrangement joins TRBV12-3 or TRBV12-4 to TRBJ1-1; no reliable D call. Sequences were obtained from peripheral blood or thyroid tissue (not recorded which). The receptor's source is an adult woman with Graves' disease, either hyperthyroidism or ophthalmopathy (not recorded which). In nucleotides, the CDR3 is TGTGCCAGCTCTCCCGCGACTGAAGCTTTCTTT. This gives the protein CASSPATEAFF.